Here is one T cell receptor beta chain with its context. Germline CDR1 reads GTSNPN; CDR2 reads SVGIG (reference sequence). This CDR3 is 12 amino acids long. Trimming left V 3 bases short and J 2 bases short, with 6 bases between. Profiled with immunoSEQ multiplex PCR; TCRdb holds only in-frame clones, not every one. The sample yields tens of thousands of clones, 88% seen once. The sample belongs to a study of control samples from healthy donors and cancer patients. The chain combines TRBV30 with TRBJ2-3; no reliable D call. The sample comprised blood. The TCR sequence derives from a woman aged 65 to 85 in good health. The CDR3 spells CAWSAVTDTQYF. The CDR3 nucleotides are TGTGCCTGGAGCGCCGTCACAGATACGCAGTATTTT. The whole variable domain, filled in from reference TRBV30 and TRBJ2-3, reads SQTIHQWPATLVQPVGSPLSLECTVEGTSNPNLYWYRQAAGRGLQLLFYSVGIGQISSEVPQNLSASRPQDRQFILSSKKLLLSDSGFYLCAWSAVTDTQYFGPGTRLTVL.